This is a list of T cell receptor beta chains from one sample in a study of T cells in localized non-small cell lung cancer. The table came from immunoSEQ multiplex PCR; TCRdb's copy has only in-frame clones and leaves some out. The sample includes 64,000 or so clones, almost 90% of them seen just once. Sample: peripheral blood, taken before any cancer treatment. These receptors were taken from a woman aged 40 to 75 with stage I lung adenocarcinoma. CDR3s include the opening cysteine and the closing phenylalanine or tryptophan. Each record gives: J gene, clone size, D gene, V gene, CDR3 protein, CDR3 DNA. A D gene is named only where the DNA matches it firmly. Clone size is given for some rows only: seen once, a few or many times, or a class if the clone is expanded.

TRBJ1-2 | - | TRBD1 | TRBV5-1 | CASSPMEGEGGNYGYTF | TGCGCCAGCAGCCCTATGGAGGGGGAAGGGGGCAACTATGGCTACACCTTC
TRBJ1-2 | - | - | TRBV19 | CASTESGQSYYGYTF | TGTGCCAGTACCGAATCAGGACAGTCCTACTATGGCTACACCTTC
TRBJ2-1 | - | - | TRBV29-1 | CSAGIRTEQFF | TGCAGCGCTGGTATCCGGACTGAGCAGTTCTTC
TRBJ2-3 | - | TRBD2 | TRBV14 | CASSQGTPGLAGGRNTDTQYF | TGTGCCAGCAGCCAAGGAACTCCGGGACTAGCGGGAGGGCGGAACACAGATACGCAGTATTTT
TRBJ2-1 | - | - | TRBV7-2 | CASSLMSTEYNEQFF | TGTGCCAGCAGCTTAATGTCGACGGAATACAATGAGCAGTTCTTC
TRBJ1-2 | - | - | TRBV21-1 | CASSSGSAHGYTF | TGTGCCAGCAGCTCCGGGTCGGCTCATGGCTACACCTTC
TRBJ1-2 | - | - | TRBV5-1 | CASSSAPGGYGYTF | TGCGCCAGCAGCTCCGCACCAGGAGGCTATGGCTACACCTTC
TRBJ1-5 | - | TRBD1 | TRBV28 | CASSTGQGVRQPQHF | TGTGCCAGCAGCACTGGACAGGGTGTAAGACAGCCCCAGCATTTT
TRBJ2-7 | - | - | TRBV9 | CASSVDQEPGGEQYF | TGTGCCAGCAGCGTAGACCAAGAGCCCGGTGGCGAGCAGTACTTC
TRBJ2-2 | few | TRBD2 | TRBV7-6 | CASSLVTSGGAQNTGELFF | TGTGCCAGCAGCTTAGTGACTAGCGGGGGGGCCCAGAACACCGGGGAGCTGTTTTTT
TRBJ2-2 | - | - | TRBV9 | CASTRGTGMVGELFF | TGTGCCAGCACCCGGGGAACAGGGATGGTCGGGGAGCTGTTTTTT
TRBJ2-5 | - | TRBD2 | TRBV5-1 | CASRADAGGGETQYF | TGCGCCAGCCGCGCGGATGCGGGGGGCGGAGAGACCCAGTACTTC